Below, 11 T cell receptor beta chains from the same sample are listed, as sequenced in a study of OX40 agonist ivuxolimab in advanced cancers. Some clones are missing from TCRdb's copy, which holds only in-frame ones; the method was immunoSEQ multiplex PCR. Of around 68,000 clones listed, roughly 84% are singletons. This specimen consisted of CD4+ or CD8+ T cells sorted from blood, obtained in a trial of the OX40 agonist ivuxolimab. Receptors were obtained from an adult with an advanced solid tumor such as melanoma, head and neck, liver or kidney cancer.

The chain recombines TRBV7-2 with TRBJ2-6; D is unresolved. The germline CDR1 and CDR2 sequences are SGHTA and FQGNSA. This CDR3 has 14 amino acids. The V end was cut by 1 base, the J end by 1 base, with 2 bases between. CDR3 DNA: TGTGCCAGCAGCTTAGGGTCTGGGGCCAACGTCCTGACTTTC. It is translated as CASSLGSGANVLTF.

The chain joins TRBV19 to TRBJ2-7; D is possibly TRBD1 (6 bases). CDR3 length: 15 amino acids. The germline V gene has CDR1 LNHDA and CDR2 SQIVND (reference sequence). Deletions cut 3 bases from V and 2 bases from J, with 14 bases between. CDR3 protein: CASSIPTGLPYEQYF. The CDR3 DNA reads as TGTGCCAGTAGTATCCCTACAGGGCTCCCCTACGAGCAGTACTTC.

This clone came up a few times. The chain employs TRBV9 and TRBJ1-6; D not resolved. This CDR3 has 16 amino acids. V shed 0 bases and J shed 5 bases, with 12 bases lying between them. CDR1 and CDR2 from the germline V gene are SGDLS and YYNGEE. CDR3 loop: CASSVASDPDNSPLHF. The CDR3 DNA is TGTGCCAGCAGCGTAGCGTCGGACCCAGATAATTCACCCCTCCACTTT.

The V gene is TRBV13, the J gene TRBJ1-5; D not certain. Germline loops: CDR1 PRHDT, CDR2 FYEKMQ (reference sequence). Trimming left V 2 bases short and J 2 bases short, with 4 bases between. The CDR3 length is 13 residues. CDR3 in amino acids: CASSLFGNQPQHF. The CDR3 DNA reads as TGTGCCAGCAGCTTATTCGGCAATCAGCCCCAGCATTTT. The full variable domain, its missing parts supplied by reference TRBV13 and TRBJ1-5, is AAGVIQSPRHLIKEKRETATLKCYPIPRHDTVYWYQQGPGQDPQFLISFYEKMQSDKGSIPDRFSAQQFSDYHSELNMSSLELGDSALYFCASSLFGNQPQHFGDGTRLSIL.

The chain employs TRBV4-1 and TRBJ1-2; 8 nucleotides agree with TRBD1. V trimming: 0 bases; J trimming: 3 bases; junction bases outside the gene matches: 3. There are 15 residues in the CDR3. CDR1 is MGHRA, CDR2 YSYEKL, per germline. CDR3 protein: CASSQDRGRDYGYTF. The CDR3 DNA follows: TGCGCCAGCAGCCAAGACAGGGGGCGCGACTATGGCTACACCTTC.

This chain uses TRBV4-3 with TRBJ1-1; D is unresolved. CDR3 length equals 14 residues. The ends were cut back, 1 base at V and 2 bases at J, with 8 bases in the middle. Germline values: CDR1 LGHNA, CDR2 YSLEER. CDR3: CASSQARRNTEAFF. As DNA, the CDR3 is TGCGCCAGCAGCCAAGCCAGAAGAAACACTGAAGCTTTCTTT.

The chain carries TRBV4-2 and TRBJ1-1; 10 bases match TRBD1. CDR1 and CDR2 (germline): LGHNA, YNFKEQ. The CDR3 covers 16 residues. The junction had 10 bases not matched to a gene; V was cut back by 1 base and J by 8 bases. The CDR3 DNA follows: TGTGCCAGCAGCCAAGTCCCGGGACAGGGGTTAACCGAAGCTTTCTTT. Residues: CASSQVPGQGLTEAFF.

The CDR3 DNA follows: TGCGCCAGCAGCTTGGTGGGGAGCGCCGGGGAGCTGTTTTTT. Protein sequence: CASSLVGSAGELFF. The rearrangement uses TRBV5-1 and TRBJ2-2; TRBD2 might be the D (5 bases). The germline V gene encodes CDR1 SGHRS and CDR2 YFSETQ. The CDR3 consists of 14 residues. V shed 0 bases and J shed 6 bases, with 9 bases lying between them.

The chain recombines TRBV7-2 with TRBJ1-1, with 10 positions matching TRBD1. The V and J ends lost 6 bases and 0 bases, in that order; junction bases with no gene match: 10. The CDR3 loop spans 17 amino acids. The germline CDR1 and CDR2 sequences are SGHTA and FQGNSA. CDR3 residues: CASRRTGGHPLNTEAFF. The CDR3 bases are TGTGCCAGCAGACGGACAGGGGGTCATCCCTTGAACACTGAAGCTTTCTTT.

The rearrangement links TRBV7-2 to TRBJ2-1; 7 bases line up with TRBD2. The junction had 3 bases not matched to a gene; V was cut back by 0 bases and J by 4 bases. The CDR3 sequence is 15 residues long. Germline values: CDR1 SGHTA, CDR2 FQGNSA. CDR3: CASSLAGAGYNEQFF. The CDR3 region has the DNA TGTGCCAGCAGCTTAGCGGGAGCGGGATACAATGAGCAGTTCTTC.

V usage is TRBV5-6 and J usage is TRBJ1-2; no clear D gene. The CDR3 runs to 13 residues. CDR1 and CDR2 (germline): SGHDT, YYEEEE. V dropped 6 bases and J dropped 1 base, with 10 bases sitting between them. CDR3 loop: CASTLAGNYGYTF. For the CDR3, the DNA is TGTGCCAGCACCCTGGCGGGTAACTATGGCTACACCTTC.